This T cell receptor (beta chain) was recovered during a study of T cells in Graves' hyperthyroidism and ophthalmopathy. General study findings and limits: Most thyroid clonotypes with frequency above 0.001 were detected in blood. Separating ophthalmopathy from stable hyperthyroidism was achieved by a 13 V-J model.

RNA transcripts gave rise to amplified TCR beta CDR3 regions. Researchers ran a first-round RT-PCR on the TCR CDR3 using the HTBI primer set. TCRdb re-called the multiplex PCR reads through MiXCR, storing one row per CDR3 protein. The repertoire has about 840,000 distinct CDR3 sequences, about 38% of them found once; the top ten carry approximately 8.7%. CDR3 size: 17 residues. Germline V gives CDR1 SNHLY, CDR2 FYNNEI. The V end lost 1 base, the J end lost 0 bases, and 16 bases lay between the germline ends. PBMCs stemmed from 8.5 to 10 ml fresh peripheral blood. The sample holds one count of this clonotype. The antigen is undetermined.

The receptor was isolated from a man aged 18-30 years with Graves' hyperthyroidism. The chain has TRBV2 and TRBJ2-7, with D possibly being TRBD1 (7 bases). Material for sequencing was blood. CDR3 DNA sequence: TGTGCCAGCAGTGAAGTGGAGGGGGCACCCAACTCCTACGAGCAGTACTTC. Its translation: CASSEVEGAPNSYEQYF.